What follows are 17 T cell receptor beta chains derived from one specimen sequenced in a study of radiation and T cells in renal cell carcinoma. Only in-frame clones appear in the TCRdb table, and some are missing; sequencing was by immunoSEQ multiplex PCR. The table lists tens of thousands of clones, around four fifths of them singletons. Specified time point: blood 4 weeks post-SBRT, at nephrectomy. The sample's treatment: 15 Gy SBRT to primary tumor, nephrectomy 4 weeks later. The specimen was blood, collected from a patient whose treatment included radiotherapy and nephrectomy. These receptors all come from a man over 45 with renal cell carcinoma.

This clone has just one count. The genes are TRBV5-6 and TRBJ1-2; 9 bases are a match to TRBD1. The J segment lost 2 bases and the V segment lost 1 base, leaving 3 bases of the junction unmatched. The CDR3 totals 15 residues. The germline gives CDR1 SGHDT, CDR2 YYEEEE. The CDR3 nucleotides read TGTGCCAGCAGCTTGAGGGACAGGGTGAACTATGGCTACACCTTC. Translating gives CASSLRDRVNYGYTF.

The CDR3 nucleotides read TGTGCCAGCAGTTACTCGGGGACAGGGGGAGAATACGAGCAGTACTTC. This encodes CASSYSGTGGEYEQYF. The J gene is TRBJ2-7, the V gene TRBV6-5; 11 bases align to TRBD1. In germline, CDR1 is MNHEY, CDR2 SVGAGI. The CDR3 totals 16 residues. The V and J ends lost 0 bases and 4 bases, in that order; junction bases with no gene match: 5.

This chain links TRBV5-1 with TRBJ2-1; the match to TRBD1 covers 8 bases. Germline-derived CDR1 and CDR2 are SGHRS and YFSETQ. The CDR3 extends over 15 amino acids. J gave up 2 bases and V 4 bases, and 5 bases lay outside the gene matches. The chain's CDR3 is CASSRETGAYNEQFF. CDR3 DNA: TGCGCCAGCAGCAGGGAGACAGGGGCCTACAATGAGCAGTTCTTC.

The rearrangement joins TRBV6-6 to TRBJ2-1; D not resolved. The CDR3 is 15 residues long. The V end was cut by 5 bases, the J end by 10 bases, with 21 bases between. Germline CDR1 MNHNY, CDR2 SVGAGI (reference sequence). This chain's CDR3 is CASSPPTRTAQEQFF. In DNA, the CDR3 is TGTGCCAGCAGTCCTCCGACCCGGACGGCACAAGAGCAGTTCTTC.

The CDR3 DNA reads TGTGCCAGCAGATTTCAGGGGGCGGGAGGAACCGGGGAGCTGTTTTTT. It codes for CASRFQGAGGTGELFF. V gene TRBV7-9 combines with J gene TRBJ2-2; D may be TRBD1 or TRBD2 (8 bases each). The V gene lost 6 bases and the J gene lost 5 bases, with 19 bases spanning the gap. The CDR3 is 16 amino acids. Per the germline V gene, CDR1 is SEHNR and CDR2 is FQNEAQ (reference sequence).

The V and J genes are TRBV19 and TRBJ2-7, with TRBD2 matching over 9 bases. Germline V gene lookup returns CDR1 LNHDA and CDR2 SQIVND (reference sequence). The CDR3 is 14 residues long. J lost 2 bases, V lost 3 bases, and 2 bases had no gene match. CDR3 DNA sequence: TGTGCCAGTAGTATGACTAGCGGTACCTACGAGCAGTACTTC. This sequence encodes CASSMTSGTYEQYF.

The chain recombines TRBV11-2 with TRBJ2-3; the D gene is possibly TRBD2 (5 bases). The germline CDR1 and CDR2 sequences are SGHAT and FQNNGV. This CDR3 has 15 amino acids. V lost 5 bases to trimming and J lost 4 bases, with 16 bases between them. DNA of the CDR3: TGTGCCAGCAGCCACGCGGCGGGCCTATCAGATACGCAGTATTTT. Protein sequence: CASSHAAGLSDTQYF. The full variable domain, rest sourced from reference TRBV11-2 and TRBJ2-3, is EAGVAQSPRYKIIEKRQSVAFWCNPISGHATLYWYQQILGQGPKLLIQFQNNGVVDDSQLPKDRFSAERLKGVDSTLKIQPAKLEDSAVYLCASSHAAGLSDTQYFGPGTRLTVL.

The chain carries TRBV9 and TRBJ2-5; the D is unclear. The V gene lost 0 bases and the J gene lost 7 bases, with 10 bases spanning the gap. Germline values: CDR1 SGDLS, CDR2 YYNGEE. CDR3 length: 13 amino acids. CDR3 in amino acids: CASSVEERGTQYF. In DNA form, the CDR3 reads TGTGCCAGCAGCGTAGAAGAGAGAGGGACCCAGTACTTC.

The chain couples TRBV30 to TRBJ2-1; 7 bases align to TRBD1. Germline assignment: CDR1 GTSNPN and CDR2 SVGIG (reference sequence). Germline trimming cut 2 bases from V and 7 bases from J; bases unmatched to any gene: 8. The CDR3 extends over 14 amino acids. This chain's CDR3 is CAWSRDRMGNEQFF. CDR3 coding DNA: TGTGCCTGGAGTAGGGACAGAATGGGTAATGAGCAGTTCTTC.

The gene calls are TRBV7-9 and TRBJ2-3, with D possibly TRBD1 on 5 matching bases. Per the germline V gene, CDR1 is SEHNR and CDR2 is FQNEAQ (reference sequence). The CDR3 runs to 14 residues. Deletions cut 5 bases from V and 1 base from J, with 10 bases between. CDR3 protein: CASSLQGGTDTQYF. CDR3 coding DNA: TGTGCCAGCAGCCTCCAGGGCGGCACAGATACGCAGTATTTT.

The V and J genes are TRBV5-4 and TRBJ1-4; D gene ambiguous. The CDR3 extends over 15 amino acids. Deletions cut 4 bases from V and 4 bases from J, with 14 bases between. Germline V CDR1 and CDR2: SGHNT, YYREEE (reference sequence). The CDR3 DNA reads as TGTGCCAGCAGCCCCCAGGAAGAGCATAATGAAAAACTGTTTTTT. Translating gives CASSPQEEHNEKLFF.

V gene TRBV27 combines with J gene TRBJ2-7; the D gene could be TRBD1 or TRBD2 (5 bases each). V lost 7 bases and J 3 bases, leaving 19 bases between the germline ends. Germline V gives CDR1 MNHEY, CDR2 SMNVEV (reference sequence). There are 15 residues in the CDR3. The CDR3: CASTYRSGPSYEQYF. The CDR3 DNA is TGTGCCAGCACCTACAGGAGCGGACCCAGCTACGAGCAGTACTTC.

This clone appeared a few times. V gene TRBV28 combines with J gene TRBJ1-1; D perhaps matches TRBD1 (5 bases). CDR3 length: 12 residues. The V gene's germline CDR1 is MDHEN and CDR2 SYDVKM. V lost 6 bases to trimming and J lost 8 bases, with 13 bases between them. For the CDR3, the DNA is TGTGCCAGCAGCAAGGCGGGGGGAGAAGCTTTCTTT. It yields the protein CASSKAGGEAFF.

The rearrangement uses TRBV11-2 and TRBJ2-2; 7 bases agree with TRBD2. Trimming cost V 2 bases and J 3 bases; bases outside gene matches: 6. The CDR3 is 16 amino acids. The germline V gene encodes CDR1 SGHAT and CDR2 FQNNGV. The CDR3 protein is CASSLLRDYYTGELFF. CDR3 nucleotides: TGTGCCAGCAGCTTACTCCGGGACTACTACACCGGGGAGCTGTTTTTT.

The genes are TRBV5-1 and TRBJ2-5; D gene unclear. Trimming removed 0 bases from V and 1 base from J, with 7 bases in between. The germline gives CDR1 SGHRS, CDR2 YFSETQ. This CDR3 is built from 14 residues. CDR3 loop: CASSLGQIQETQYF. In nucleotides, the CDR3 is TGCGCCAGCAGCTTGGGGCAGATCCAAGAGACCCAGTACTTC.

This clone has more than one count but fewer than ten. J is TRBJ1-2 and V is TRBV18; perhaps TRBD1 as D (5 bases). Between the trimmed V and J ends, which lost 3 bases and 3 bases, there was a span of 11 bases. Germline-derived CDR1 and CDR2 are KGHSH and LQKENI. The CDR3 runs to 14 residues. DNA for the CDR3: TGTGCCAGCTCACCTTCGGGGGGAGACTATGGCTACACCTTC. This gives the protein CASSPSGGDYGYTF. The whole variable domain, filled in from reference TRBV18 and TRBJ1-2, reads NAGVMQNPRHLVRRRGQEARLRCSPMKGHSHVYWYRQLPEEGLKFMVYLQKENIIDESGMPKERFSAEFPKEGPSILRIQQVVRGDSAAYFCASSPSGGDYGYTFGSGTRLTVV.

This clone was observed a few times. This chain connects TRBV21-1 to TRBJ2-6; no DNA check was done on the table's D call, TRBD2. TRBV21-1 is labeled a pseudogene. CDR3 length: 15 amino acids. The CDR3, as DNA: TGTGCCAGCAGCGCCTGGAGATCTGGGGCCAACGTCCTGACTTTC. Its translation is CASSAWRSGANVLTF.